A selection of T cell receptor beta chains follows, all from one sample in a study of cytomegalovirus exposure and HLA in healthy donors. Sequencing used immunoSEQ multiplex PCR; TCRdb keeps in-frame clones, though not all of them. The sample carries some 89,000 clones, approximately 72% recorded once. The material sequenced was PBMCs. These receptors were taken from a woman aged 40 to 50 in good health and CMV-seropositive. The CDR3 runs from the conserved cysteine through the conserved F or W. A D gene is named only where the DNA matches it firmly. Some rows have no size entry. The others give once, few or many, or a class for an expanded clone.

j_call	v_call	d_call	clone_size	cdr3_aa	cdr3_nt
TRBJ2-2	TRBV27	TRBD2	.	CASRSGSIETGELFF	TGTGCCAGCAGGAGCGGGAGTATCGAAACCGGGGAGCTGTTTTTT
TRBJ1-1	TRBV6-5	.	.	CASFRVTNTEAFF	TGTGCCAGCTTCAGGGTTACGAACACTGAAGCTTTCTTT
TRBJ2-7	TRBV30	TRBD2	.	CAWSRLGGAYEQYF	TGTGCCTGGAGTAGGCTGGGAGGGGCCTACGAGCAGTACTTC
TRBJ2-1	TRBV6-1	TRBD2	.	CASSQGVAGVNEQFF	TGTGCCAGCAGTCAGGGGGTAGCGGGAGTGAATGAGCAGTTCTTC
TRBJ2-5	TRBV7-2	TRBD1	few	CASSIADRVETQYF	TGTGCCAGCAGCATAGCGGACAGGGTAGAGACCCAGTACTTC
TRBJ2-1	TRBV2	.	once	CASREWGAYNEQFF	TGTGCCAGCAGAGAGTGGGGGGCCTACAATGAGCAGTTCTTC
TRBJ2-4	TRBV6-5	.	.	CASRRTAENIQYF	TGTGCCAGCCGTAGGACAGCCGAAAACATTCAGTACTTC
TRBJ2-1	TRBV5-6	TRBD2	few	CASSLGGRGGGEQFF	TGTGCCAGCAGCTTGGGCGGGAGGGGCGGAGGGGAGCAGTTCTTC
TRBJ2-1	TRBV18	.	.	CASSIQHRYNEQFF	TGTGCCAGCTCAATACAACATCGATACAATGAGCAGTTCTTC
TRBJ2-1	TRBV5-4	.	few	CASSLVLQNNEQFF	TGTGCCAGCAGCTTGGTCCTCCAGAACAATGAGCAGTTCTTC
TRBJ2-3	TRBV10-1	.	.	CASSERVESTDTQYF	TGCGCCAGCAGTGAGCGGGTAGAGAGCACAGATACGCAGTATTTT
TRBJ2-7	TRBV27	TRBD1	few	CASSPNFRQGLTYEQYF	TGTGCCAGCAGTCCCAACTTCAGACAGGGCCTAACCTACGAGCAGTACTTC
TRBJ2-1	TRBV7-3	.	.	CASSFGQGKNNEQFF	TGTGCCAGCAGCTTTGGGCAGGGAAAGAACAATGAGCAGTTCTTC
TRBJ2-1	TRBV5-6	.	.	CASSHYNEQFF	TGTGCCAGCAGCCACTACAATGAGCAGTTCTTC
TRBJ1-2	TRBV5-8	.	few	CASSLPGEKNYGYTF	TGTGCCAGCAGCTTGCCGGGGGAAAAGAACTATGGCTACACCTTC
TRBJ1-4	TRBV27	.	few	CASGAGTAAVKLFF	TGTGCCAGCGGGGCGGGGACCGCCGCCGTGAAACTGTTTTTT
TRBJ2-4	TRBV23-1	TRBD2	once	CASRQTSGRARGKNIQYF	TGCGCCAGCAGGCAGACTAGCGGGAGGGCAAGGGGTAAAAACATTCAGTACTTC
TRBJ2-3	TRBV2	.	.	CASSQTYTDTQYF	TGTGCCAGCAGTCAGACTTACACAGATACGCAGTATTTT
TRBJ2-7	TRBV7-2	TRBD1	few	CASSLRGQFYEQYF	TGTGCCAGCAGCCTTAGGGGACAGTTTTACGAGCAGTACTTC
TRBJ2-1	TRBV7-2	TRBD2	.	CASSLDGGSYDEQFF	TGTGCCAGCAGCTTAGATGGCGGGAGTTATGATGAGCAGTTCTTC
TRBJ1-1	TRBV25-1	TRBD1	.	CASSEQFGTGDKNTEAFF	TGTGCCAGCAGTGAACAGTTCGGGACAGGGGACAAGAACACTGAAGCTTTCTTT
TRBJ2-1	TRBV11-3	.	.	CASSLSAGTYNEQFF	TGTGCCAGCAGCTTATCTGCGGGAACCTACAATGAGCAGTTCTTC
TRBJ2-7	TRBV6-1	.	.	CASSVDPDRTYEQYF	TGTGCCAGCAGTGTAGACCCTGACAGAACCTACGAGCAGTACTTC
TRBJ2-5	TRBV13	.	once	CASSLGGSVWETQYF	TGTGCCAGCAGCTTAGGAGGCAGCGTGTGGGAGACCCAGTACTTC
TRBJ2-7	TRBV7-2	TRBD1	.	CASSFMTGTHEQYF	TGTGCCAGCAGCTTTATGACAGGGACCCACGAGCAGTACTTC
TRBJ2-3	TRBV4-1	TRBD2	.	CASSQDTGTSGRDTQYF	TGCGCCAGCAGCCAGGACACCGGGACTAGCGGGAGAGATACGCAGTATTTT
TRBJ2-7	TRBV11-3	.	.	CASSLYGDSSYEQYF	TGTGCCAGCAGCTTATACGGCGACTCCTCCTACGAGCAGTACTTC
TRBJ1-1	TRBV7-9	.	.	CASSSTENTEAFF	TGTGCCAGCAGCTCCACTGAGAACACTGAAGCTTTCTTT
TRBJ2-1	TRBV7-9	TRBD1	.	CASSWTGNNEQFF	TGTGCCAGCAGCTGGACAGGGAACAATGAGCAGTTCTTC
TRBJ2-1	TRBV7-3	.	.	CASSLSLASYNEQFF	TGTGCCAGCAGCTTAAGCCTAGCGTCGTACAATGAGCAGTTCTTC
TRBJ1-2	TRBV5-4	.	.	CASSLFWGGYGYTF	TGTGCCAGCAGCTTGTTTTGGGGAGGCTATGGCTACACCTTC
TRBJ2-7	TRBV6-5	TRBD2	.	CASSYSLAAGEQYF	TGTGCCAGCAGTTACTCGCTAGCGGCGGGCGAGCAGTACTTC
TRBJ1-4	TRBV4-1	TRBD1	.	CASSQETGATNEKLFF	TGCGCCAGCAGCCAAGAGACAGGGGCAACTAATGAAAAACTGTTTTTT